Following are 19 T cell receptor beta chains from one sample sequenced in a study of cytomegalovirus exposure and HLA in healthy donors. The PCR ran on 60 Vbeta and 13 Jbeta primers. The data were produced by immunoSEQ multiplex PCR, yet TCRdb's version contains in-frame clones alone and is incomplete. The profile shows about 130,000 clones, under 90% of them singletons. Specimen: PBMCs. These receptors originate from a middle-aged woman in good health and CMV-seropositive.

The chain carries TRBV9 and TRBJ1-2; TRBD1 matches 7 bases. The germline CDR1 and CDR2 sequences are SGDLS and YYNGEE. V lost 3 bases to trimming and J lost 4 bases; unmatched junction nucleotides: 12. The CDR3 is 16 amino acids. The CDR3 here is CASSEFLGDSPYGYTF. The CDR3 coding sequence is TGTGCCAGCAGCGAATTTCTTGGGGACAGCCCCTATGGCTACACCTTC.

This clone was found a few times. CDR3 nucleotide sequence: TGTGCCAGCAGCTTAGCGGAGATCTCCTACGAGCAGTACTTC. Its translation: CASSLAEISYEQYF. The V call is TRBV7-8, the J call TRBJ2-7; D unclear. Trimming removed 0 bases at V and 0 bases at J, with 6 bases between. Germline V gene lookup returns CDR1 SGHVS and CDR2 FQNEAQ. The CDR3 contains 14 residues.

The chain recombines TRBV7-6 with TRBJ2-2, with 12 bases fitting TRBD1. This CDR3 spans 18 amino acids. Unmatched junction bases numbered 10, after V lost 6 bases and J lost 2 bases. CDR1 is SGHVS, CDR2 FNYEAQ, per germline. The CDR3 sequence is CASRPWDRGPANTGELFF. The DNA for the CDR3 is TGTGCCAGCAGGCCTTGGGACAGGGGGCCCGCCAACACCGGGGAGCTGTTTTTT.

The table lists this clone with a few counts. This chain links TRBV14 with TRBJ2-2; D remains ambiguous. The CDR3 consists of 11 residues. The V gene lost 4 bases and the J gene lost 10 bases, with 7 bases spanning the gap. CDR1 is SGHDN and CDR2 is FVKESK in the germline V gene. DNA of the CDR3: TGTGCCAGCAGCCCCTCTACGGAGCTGTTTTTT. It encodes CASSPSTELFF.

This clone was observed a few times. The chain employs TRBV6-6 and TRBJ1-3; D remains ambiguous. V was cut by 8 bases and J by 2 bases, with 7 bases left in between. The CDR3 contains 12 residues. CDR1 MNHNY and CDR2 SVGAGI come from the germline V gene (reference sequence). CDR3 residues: CASAGAGNTIYF. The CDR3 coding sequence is TGTGCCAGCGCCGGGGCTGGAAACACCATATATTTT.

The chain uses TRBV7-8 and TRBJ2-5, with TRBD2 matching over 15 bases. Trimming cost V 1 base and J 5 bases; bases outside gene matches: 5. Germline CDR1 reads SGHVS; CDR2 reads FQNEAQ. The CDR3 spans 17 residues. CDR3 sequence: CASSLEGLAGGLETQYF. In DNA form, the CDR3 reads TGTGCCAGCAGCTTAGAGGGACTAGCGGGAGGTCTGGAGACCCAGTACTTC.

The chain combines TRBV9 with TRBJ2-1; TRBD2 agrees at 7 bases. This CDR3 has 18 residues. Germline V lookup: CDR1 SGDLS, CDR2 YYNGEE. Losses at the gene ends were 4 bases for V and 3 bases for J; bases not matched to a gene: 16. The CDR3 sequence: CASSKPERIAGSYNEQFF. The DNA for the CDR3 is TGTGCCAGCAGCAAACCGGAAAGAATAGCGGGTAGCTACAATGAGCAGTTCTTC.

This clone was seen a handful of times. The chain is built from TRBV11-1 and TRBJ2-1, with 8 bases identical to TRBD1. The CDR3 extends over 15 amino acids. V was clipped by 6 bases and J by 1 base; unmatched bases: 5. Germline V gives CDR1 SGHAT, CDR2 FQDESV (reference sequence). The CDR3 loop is CASSLQGVSYNEQFF. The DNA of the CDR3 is TGTGCCAGCAGTTTACAGGGGGTGTCCTACAATGAGCAGTTCTTC. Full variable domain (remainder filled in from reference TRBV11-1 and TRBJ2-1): EAEVAQSPRYKITEKSQAVAFWCDPISGHATLYWYRQILGQGPELLVQFQDESVVDDSQLPKDRFSAERLKGVDSTLKIQPAELGDSAMYLCASSLQGVSYNEQFFGPGTRLTVL.

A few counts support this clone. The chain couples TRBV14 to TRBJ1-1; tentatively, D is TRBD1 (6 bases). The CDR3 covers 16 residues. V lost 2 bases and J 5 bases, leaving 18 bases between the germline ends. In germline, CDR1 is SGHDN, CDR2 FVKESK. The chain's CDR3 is CASSQLEQGRGTEAFF. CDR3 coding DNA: TGTGCCAGCAGCCAACTCGAACAGGGTAGAGGAACTGAAGCTTTCTTT.

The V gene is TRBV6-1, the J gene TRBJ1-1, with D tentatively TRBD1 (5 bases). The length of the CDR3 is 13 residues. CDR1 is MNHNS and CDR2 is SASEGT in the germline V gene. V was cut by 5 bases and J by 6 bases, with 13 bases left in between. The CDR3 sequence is CASSIQGGSEAFF. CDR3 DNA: TGTGCCAGCAGTATCCAGGGAGGTTCTGAAGCTTTCTTT.

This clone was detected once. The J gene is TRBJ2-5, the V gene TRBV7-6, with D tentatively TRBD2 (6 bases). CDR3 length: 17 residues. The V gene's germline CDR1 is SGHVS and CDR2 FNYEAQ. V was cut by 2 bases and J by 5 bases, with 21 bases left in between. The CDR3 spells CASSLPVGGSRGETQYF. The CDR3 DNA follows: TGTGCCAGCAGCTTACCCGTAGGTGGCTCCCGGGGGGAGACCCAGTACTTC.

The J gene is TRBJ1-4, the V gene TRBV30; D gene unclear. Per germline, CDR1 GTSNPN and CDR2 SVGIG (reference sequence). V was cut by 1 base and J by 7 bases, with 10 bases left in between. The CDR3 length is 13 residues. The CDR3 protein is CAWSGGFREKLFF. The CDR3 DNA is TGTGCCTGGAGTGGTGGCTTTCGTGAAAAACTGTTTTTT.

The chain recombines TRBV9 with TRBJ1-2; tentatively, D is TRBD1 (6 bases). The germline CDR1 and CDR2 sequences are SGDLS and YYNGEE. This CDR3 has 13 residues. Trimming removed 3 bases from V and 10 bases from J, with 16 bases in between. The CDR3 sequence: CASSGGGRDDYTF. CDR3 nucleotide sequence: TGTGCCAGCAGCGGGGGGGGCAGGGATGACTACACCTTC.

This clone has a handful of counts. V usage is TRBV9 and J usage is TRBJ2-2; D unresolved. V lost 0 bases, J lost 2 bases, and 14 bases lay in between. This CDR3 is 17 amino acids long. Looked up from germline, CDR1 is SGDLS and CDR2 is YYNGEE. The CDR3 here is CASSVDSGSINTGELFF. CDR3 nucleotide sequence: TGTGCCAGCAGCGTAGATTCTGGCAGTATAAACACCGGGGAGCTGTTTTTT.

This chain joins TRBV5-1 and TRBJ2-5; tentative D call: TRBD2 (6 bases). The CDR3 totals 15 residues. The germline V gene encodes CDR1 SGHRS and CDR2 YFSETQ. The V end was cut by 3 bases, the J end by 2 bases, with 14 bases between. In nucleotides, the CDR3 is TGCGCCAGCAGCTCCGCGGGGCGGAGTCAAGAGACCCAGTACTTC. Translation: CASSSAGRSQETQYF.

This CDR3 is CASSSGVGGVEETQYF. The CDR3 DNA reads TGTGCCAGCAGCTCCGGGGTTGGGGGCGTAGAAGAGACCCAGTACTTC. This chain joins TRBV7-8 and TRBJ2-5, with TRBD1 as a possible D gene (6 bases). Trimming took 4 bases from V and 3 from J, leaving 18 bases between them. The CDR3 has 16 amino acids. Germline CDR1 and CDR2: SGHVS and FQNEAQ.

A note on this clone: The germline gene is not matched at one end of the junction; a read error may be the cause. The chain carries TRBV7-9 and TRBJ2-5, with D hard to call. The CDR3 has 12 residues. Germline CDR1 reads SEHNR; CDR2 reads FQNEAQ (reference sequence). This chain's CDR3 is CSSSFLGETQYF. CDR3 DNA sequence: TGTTCCAGCAGCTTCCTCGGGGAGACCCAGTACTTC.

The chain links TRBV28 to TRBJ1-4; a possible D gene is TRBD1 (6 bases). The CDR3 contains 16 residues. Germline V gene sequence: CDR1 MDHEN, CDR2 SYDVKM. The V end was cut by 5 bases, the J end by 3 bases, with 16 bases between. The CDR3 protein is CASSLGVRGSNEKLFF. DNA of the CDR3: TGTGCCAGCAGTCTAGGGGTCAGGGGATCTAATGAAAAACTGTTTTTT.

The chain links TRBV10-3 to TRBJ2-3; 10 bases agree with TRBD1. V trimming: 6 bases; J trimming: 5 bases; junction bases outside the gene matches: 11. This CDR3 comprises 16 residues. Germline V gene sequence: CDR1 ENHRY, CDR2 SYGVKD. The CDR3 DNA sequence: TGTGCCATCAGCCCCGCGAGGGGACAGGGGATAGATACGCAGTATTTT. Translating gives CAISPARGQGIDTQYF.